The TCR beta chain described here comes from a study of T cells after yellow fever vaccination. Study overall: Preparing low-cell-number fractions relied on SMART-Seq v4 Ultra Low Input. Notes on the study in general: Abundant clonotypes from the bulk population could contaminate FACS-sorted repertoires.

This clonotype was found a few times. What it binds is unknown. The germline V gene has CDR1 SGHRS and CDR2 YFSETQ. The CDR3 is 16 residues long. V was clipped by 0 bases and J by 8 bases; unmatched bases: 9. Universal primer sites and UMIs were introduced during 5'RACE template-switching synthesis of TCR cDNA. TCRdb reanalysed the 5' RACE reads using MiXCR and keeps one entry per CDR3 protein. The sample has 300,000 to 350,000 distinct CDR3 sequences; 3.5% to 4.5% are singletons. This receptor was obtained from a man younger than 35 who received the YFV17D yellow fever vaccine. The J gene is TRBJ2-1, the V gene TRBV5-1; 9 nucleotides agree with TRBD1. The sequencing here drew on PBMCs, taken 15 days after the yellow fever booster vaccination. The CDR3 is CASSLGTGTGRDEQFF. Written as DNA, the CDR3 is TGCGCCAGCAGCTTGGGGACAGGGACAGGGCGTGATGAGCAGTTCTTC.